The source of this TCR beta chain is a study of T cell repertoires in cytomegalovirus infection. Study as a whole: As its CMV epitopes, the study selected recently identified HLA-C-restricted and well-studied HLA-B-restricted targets.

The ends were cut back, 5 bases at V and 2 bases at J, with 9 bases in the middle. The germline V gene encodes CDR1 MNHEY and CDR2 SMNVEV (reference sequence). CDR3 length: 13 residues. This clonotype was seen a few times. Antigen: not known. TCRdb passed the reads through MiXCR, listing each CDR3 protein once. The table includes some 920,000 distinct CDR3 sequences, 25% to 40% detected once. This TCR was sampled from a human donor in good health (CMV status not recorded). Some clones in this sample may be carry-over from other donors' samples. Sequencing used cultured CD8+ T cells from PBMCs, obtained from culture after CMV antigen stimulation. The genes are TRBV27 and TRBJ2-5, with D uncertain. CDR3 sequence: CASSPMWQETQYF. The CDR3 DNA follows: TGTGCCAGCAGTCCGATGTGGCAAGAGACCCAGTACTTC.